These 22 T cell receptor beta chains share one sample of origin, sequenced in a study of cytomegalovirus exposure and HLA in healthy donors. PCR employed 60 Vbeta and 13 Jbeta primers. Repertoires were generated with immunoSEQ multiplex PCR, while TCRdb's copy carries only in-frame clones and drops some. The data contain over 200,000 clones, around 85% of them singletons. The sample taken for sequencing was PBMCs. These receptors originate from a human donor in good health.

Comments on this clone: Distinct nucleotide sequences in the sample also encode this CDR3. This chain links TRBV7-9 with TRBJ1-1; D is perhaps TRBD1 (6 bases). Germline V gene lookup returns CDR1 SEHNR and CDR2 FQNEAQ (reference sequence). Trimming pared 4 bases from V and 5 bases from J, leaving 11 bases between. The CDR3 consists of 13 residues. The CDR3 here is CASSSQGITEAFF. CDR3 sequence (DNA): TGTGCCAGCAGCTCACAGGGAATTACTGAAGCTTTCTTT.

The chain uses TRBV12-5 and TRBJ1-5; perhaps TRBD1 as D (5 bases). Trimming took 6 bases from V and 4 from J, leaving 16 bases between them. This CDR3 region has 15 residues. Germline V gives CDR1 LGHNT, CDR2 FRNRAP. The CDR3 bases are TGTGCTAGTGGCCCGGACACACAGTCTAATCAGCCCCAGCATTTT. It yields the protein CASGPDTQSNQPQHF. Based on the CDR3 plus reference TRBV12-5 and TRBJ1-5, the full variable domain is DARVTQTPRHKVTEMGQEVTMRCQPILGHNTVFWYRQTMMQGLELLAYFRNRAPLDDSGMPKDRFSAEMPDATLATLKIQPSEPRDSAVYFCASGPDTQSNQPQHFGDGTRLSIL.

This clone appeared a single time. J is TRBJ2-7 and V is TRBV7-9, with D possibly being TRBD1 (5 bases). Germline V gives CDR1 SEHNR, CDR2 FQNEAQ (reference sequence). With 3 bases removed from V and 6 bases from J, the gap between germline ends came to 12 bases. The CDR3 extends over 13 amino acids. The CDR3 DNA sequence: TGTGCCAGCAGCTTGACGAAAAGGGGCGAGCAGTACTTC. Protein product: CASSLTKRGEQYF.

In its sample, this clone was seen a few times. V is TRBV2 and J is TRBJ2-2; D is perhaps TRBD2 (5 bases). CDR3 size: 15 residues. Germline loops: CDR1 SNHLY, CDR2 FYNNEI. V lost 3 bases and J 3 bases, leaving 11 bases between the germline ends. The CDR3 region is CASSERGPYTGELFF. The CDR3, as DNA: TGTGCCAGCAGTGAGAGAGGGCCTTACACCGGGGAGCTGTTTTTT. Looking up the rest from reference TRBV2 and TRBJ2-2 gives the full variable domain: EPEVTQTPSHQVTQMGQEVILRCVPISNHLYFYWYRQILGQKVEFLVSFYNNEISEKSEIFDDQFSVERPDGSNFTLKIRSTKLEDSAMYFCASSERGPYTGELFFGEGSRLTVL.

In its sample, this clone was seen once. CDR3 region: CASSPGDRGYQETQYF. In nucleotides, the CDR3 is TGTGCCAGTAGTCCCGGGGACAGGGGGTACCAAGAGACCCAGTACTTC. The V call is TRBV19, the J call TRBJ2-5; 11 nucleotides match TRBD1. Trimming removed 5 bases from V and 0 bases from J; junction bases left unmatched: 5. Germline V gene sequence: CDR1 LNHDA, CDR2 SQIVND (reference sequence). The CDR3 has 16 amino acids.

A single count supports this clone. The gene calls are TRBV9 and TRBJ2-3; the match to TRBD2 covers 8 bases. Germline CDR1 is SGDLS and CDR2 is YYNGEE. V shed 4 bases, J shed 2 bases, and the junction held 3 bases outside the gene matches. This CDR3 spans 14 amino acids. The CDR3 is CASSPLAATDTQYF. CDR3 nucleotides: TGTGCCAGCAGCCCACTAGCGGCCACAGATACGCAGTATTTT.

The rearrangement links TRBV2 to TRBJ2-1, with TRBD2 as a possible D gene (5 bases). This CDR3 has 13 amino acids. Per germline, CDR1 SNHLY and CDR2 FYNNEI. V lost 6 bases and J 3 bases, leaving 9 bases between the germline ends. CDR3 DNA: TGTGCCAGCAGCGAGACTAACTACAATGAGCAGTTCTTC. The encoded protein is CASSETNYNEQFF.

The V and J genes are TRBV27 and TRBJ2-7, with 9 bases that match TRBD2. Unmatched junction bases numbered 8, after V lost 5 bases and J lost 0 bases. CDR3 size: 16 residues. Looked up from germline, CDR1 is MNHEY and CDR2 is SMNVEV (reference sequence). This CDR3 reads CASSPRAGGFSYEQYF. The CDR3 DNA sequence: TGTGCCAGCAGTCCTCGAGCGGGGGGCTTCTCCTACGAGCAGTACTTC.

The V and J genes are TRBV6-5 and TRBJ2-1; TRBD1 matches at 7 bases. V trimming: 0 bases; J trimming: 6 bases; junction bases outside the gene matches: 5. The CDR3 sequence is 15 residues long. Germline assignment: CDR1 MNHEY and CDR2 SVGAGI. The CDR3 DNA reads TGTGCCAGCAGTTACTCGATAGGGACAGCCAATGAGCAGTTCTTC. This codes for CASSYSIGTANEQFF.

This sequence joins TRBV5-1 and TRBJ2-5; 9 bases agree with TRBD1. Unmatched junction bases numbered 4, after V lost 3 bases and J lost 1 base. The CDR3 consists of 15 residues. Germline CDR1 is SGHRS and CDR2 is YFSETQ. In nucleotides, the CDR3 is TGCGCCAGCAGCTGGACAGGGGCCATCCAAGAGACCCAGTACTTC. Translated, it gives CASSWTGAIQETQYF.

The chain joins TRBV11-3 to TRBJ1-1; D is possibly TRBD1 (5 bases). Germline loops: CDR1 SGHNT, CDR2 YENEEA. This CDR3 is 15 amino acids long. V was trimmed by 2 bases and J by 4 bases, leaving 14 bases between them. CDR3: CASSLYPGEVTEAFF. CDR3 bases: TGTGCCAGCAGCTTATATCCGGGGGAGGTCACTGAAGCTTTCTTT.

The chain is built from TRBV4-1 and TRBJ1-5; 7 nucleotides agree with TRBD1. The trim removed 4 bases at V and 2 bases at J, leaving 2 bases unmatched. The CDR3 sequence is 14 residues long. Germline V gene sequence: CDR1 MGHRA, CDR2 YSYEKL. CDR3 DNA sequence: TGCGCCAGCAGCCCGGGGACAGGCAATCAGCCCCAGCATTTT. Protein sequence: CASSPGTGNQPQHF.

The chain joins TRBV7-8 to TRBJ2-1; 7 bases are shared with TRBD2. The CDR3 has 17 residues. The germline V gene has CDR1 SGHVS and CDR2 FQNEAQ. V was pared by 2 bases and J by 3 bases, with 10 bases of the junction left unmatched. CDR3 nucleotides: TGTGCCAGCAGCTTATGGCTAGCGGAAACACTCTACAATGAGCAGTTCTTC. Protein product: CASSLWLAETLYNEQFF.

The rearrangement joins TRBV5-1 to TRBJ2-3; D is possibly TRBD1 (6 bases). Trimming pared 6 bases from V and 0 bases from J, leaving 11 bases between. The germline gives CDR1 SGHRS, CDR2 YFSETQ. The CDR3 is 14 amino acids. In DNA, the CDR3 is TGCGCCAGCACCGGACAGACAAGCACAGATACGCAGTATTTT. Its translation: CASTGQTSTDTQYF.

This chain links TRBV7-8 with TRBJ2-3; TRBD2 might be the D (5 bases). The V gene's germline CDR1 is SGHVS and CDR2 FQNEAQ. V was trimmed by 1 base and J by 0 bases, leaving 11 bases between them. This CDR3 is built from 16 residues. The DNA for the CDR3 is TGTGCCAGCAGCTTAGTGCCGGGATCTAGCACAGATACGCAGTATTTT. Protein: CASSLVPGSSTDTQYF.

This chain links TRBV4-3 with TRBJ2-3; tentatively, D is TRBD1 (5 bases). This CDR3 is built from 16 residues. In germline, CDR1 is LGHNA, CDR2 YSLEER. Trimming shortened V by 1 base and J by 2 bases, and 13 bases separated the two germline ends. For the CDR3, the DNA is TGCGCCAGCAGCCAAGGGGCAGGGCCCTACACAGATACGCAGTATTTT. This codes for CASSQGAGPYTDTQYF.

This chain joins TRBV30 and TRBJ1-4; D is undetermined. Per the germline V gene, CDR1 is GTSNPN and CDR2 is SVGIG (reference sequence). The CDR3 is 13 amino acids. Trimming took 2 bases from V and 8 from J, leaving 12 bases between them. The CDR3 coding sequence is TGTGCCTGGAGTCCCCCCATAGCCGAAAAACTGTTTTTT. Protein product: CAWSPPIAEKLFF.

This clone was seen just once. The rearrangement links TRBV30 to TRBJ1-6, with D hard to call. Trimming left V 0 bases short and J 14 bases short, with 11 bases between. The length of the CDR3 is 12 residues. Germline CDR1 GTSNPN, CDR2 SVGIG (reference sequence). CDR3 in amino acids: CAWSVEPGALHF. The CDR3 DNA is TGTGCCTGGAGTGTAGAGCCCGGGGCCCTCCACTTT.

The V and J genes are TRBV11-3 and TRBJ2-5, with D perhaps TRBD1 (5 bases). V was trimmed by 1 base and J by 5 bases, leaving 8 bases between them. CDR3 size: 13 residues. Germline V CDR1 and CDR2: SGHNT, YENEEA. The CDR3 DNA is TGTGCCAGCAGCTTAGCTCACAGGGAGACCCAGTACTTC. This translates into CASSLAHRETQYF.

The genes are TRBV29-1 and TRBJ2-1; D is possibly TRBD2 (6 bases). V was shortened by 7 bases and J by 3 bases, with 16 bases between the two germline ends. This CDR3 spans 14 amino acids. Germline loops: CDR1 SQVTM, CDR2 ANQGSEA. CDR3 DNA: TGCAGCGGTTTGTCGGGACTGAACTACAATGAGCAGTTCTTC. Protein product: CSGLSGLNYNEQFF.

The J gene is TRBJ2-7, the V gene TRBV30; tentatively, D is TRBD2 (6 bases). Per the germline V gene, CDR1 is GTSNPN and CDR2 is SVGIG (reference sequence). The CDR3 extends over 12 amino acids. Deletions cut 8 bases from V and 5 bases from J, with 16 bases between. CDR3 loop: CAGNRGGDEQYF. CDR3 sequence (DNA): TGTGCCGGCAACCGAGGAGGGGACGAGCAGTACTTC.

This chain joins TRBV19 and TRBJ2-2; 10 bases agree with TRBD2. V gave up 3 bases and J gave up 3 bases; unmatched junction bases: 7. The CDR3 runs to 17 residues. Germline V lookup: CDR1 LNHDA, CDR2 SQIVND (reference sequence). The CDR3 sequence: CASSMGLAKKYTGELFF. In DNA, the CDR3 is TGTGCCAGTAGTATGGGACTAGCGAAGAAGTACACCGGGGAGCTGTTTTTT. The whole variable domain, filled in from reference TRBV19 and TRBJ2-2, reads DGGITQSPKYLFRKEGQNVTLSCEQNLNHDAMYWYRQDPGQGLRLIYYSQIVNDFQKGDIAEGYSVSREKKESFPLTVTSAQKNPTAFYLCASSMGLAKKYTGELFFGEGSRLTVL.